This T cell receptor (beta chain) came from a study of shared clonotypes between healthy human individuals. Concerning this clone: Antigen unknown.

Findings and caveats of the study: Non-shared clonotypes were found to have lower generation probabilities than the clonotypes that were shared by all four of the sorted-subset donors. Investigators expected sequencing depth to affect clonotype sharing among donors. Rarefaction revealed incomplete sorted-subset sequencing despite large depth.

The CDR3 is 16 amino acids. The ends lost 2 bases at V and 0 bases at J; junction bases unmatched: 4. The germline CDR1 and CDR2 sequences are MNHNS and SASEGT. Profiling relied on immunoSEQ multiplex PCR, and the TCRdb table lists in-frame clones only, not all of them. The sample has roughly 2.6 million clones; 85% to 95% are singletons. Sequencing was performed on naive CD4+ T cells sorted from blood. As to subset: CD45RA+ positively selected. The receptor's source is a man between 18 and 29 years old in good health. V gene TRBV6-1 combines with J gene TRBJ1-3; the match to TRBD1 covers 7 bases. CDR3 loop: CASSEPGTASGNTIYF. CDR3 DNA: TGTGCCAGCAGTGAACCCGGGACAGCCTCTGGAAACACCATATATTTT.